This T cell receptor (beta chain) came from a study of CD8 T cells in Susac syndrome. From blood CD8+ and CD4+ T cells, the TCR beta chain was sequenced. This CDR3 has 14 amino acids. V was clipped by 4 bases and J by 7 bases; unmatched bases: 3. Per the germline V gene, CDR1 is MDHEN and CDR2 is SYDVKM. Study results and limitations: The study admitted that it had a relatively small number of individuals in its TCR sequencing and HLA analysis.

A quantity of about 0.45 to 1 ug RNA underwent reverse transcription using random hexamers. Amplification of TCR beta CDR3 spanned 54 Vbeta and 13 Jbeta via immunoSEQ multiplex PCR. MiXCR, run by TCRdb on the immunoSEQ multiplex PCR reads, gives a single entry per CDR3 protein. The sample has around 190,000 distinct CDR3 sequences; about 95% are singletons. Regarding this clonotype: Its matching antigen is unknown.

The clonotype comes from a human donor in good health. The sample was CD4+ T cells from PBMCs. J is TRBJ2-4 and V is TRBV28, with 11 bases that match TRBD1. For the CDR3, the DNA is TGTGCCAGCAGTTCCGGGACAGGGGGGAACATTCAGTACTTC. Translated: CASSSGTGGNIQYF.